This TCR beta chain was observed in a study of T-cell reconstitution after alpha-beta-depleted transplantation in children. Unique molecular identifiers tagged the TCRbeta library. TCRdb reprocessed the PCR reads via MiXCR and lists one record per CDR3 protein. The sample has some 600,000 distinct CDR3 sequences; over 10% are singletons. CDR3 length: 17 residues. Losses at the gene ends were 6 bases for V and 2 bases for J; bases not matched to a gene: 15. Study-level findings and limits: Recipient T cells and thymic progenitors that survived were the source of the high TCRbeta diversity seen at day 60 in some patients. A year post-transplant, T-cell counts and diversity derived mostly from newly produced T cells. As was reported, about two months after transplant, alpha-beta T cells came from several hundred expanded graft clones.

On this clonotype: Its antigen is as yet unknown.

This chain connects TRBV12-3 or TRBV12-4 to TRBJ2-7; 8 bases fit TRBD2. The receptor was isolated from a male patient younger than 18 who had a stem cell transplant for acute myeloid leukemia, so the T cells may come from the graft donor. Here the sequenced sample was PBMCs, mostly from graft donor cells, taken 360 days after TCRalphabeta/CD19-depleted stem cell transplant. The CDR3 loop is CASRETGLSGRPYEQYF. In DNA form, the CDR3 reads TGTGCCAGCAGAGAGACTGGACTAAGCGGGAGACCCTACGAGCAGTACTTC.